These 11 T cell receptor beta chains share one sample of origin, sequenced in a study of T cell responses to AZD1222 COVID-19 vaccine. Assay: immunoSEQ multiplex PCR; the TCRdb copy retains only in-frame clones and omits some. The sample has around 140,000 clones, 93% seen once. The sequencing here drew on peripheral blood, taken on day 0 of AZD1222 vaccination. These receptors were taken from an adult in good health.

The rearrangement joins TRBV11-2 to TRBJ1-1; perhaps TRBD1 as D (5 bases). CDR1 is SGHAT and CDR2 is FQNNGV in the germline V gene. This CDR3 is built from 13 residues. V lost 5 bases, J lost 8 bases, and 15 bases lay in between. The CDR3 is CASSLLPDIEAFF. The DNA of the CDR3 is TGTGCCAGCAGCCTGCTCCCGGACATAGAAGCTTTCTTT.

The CDR3 DNA reads as TGTGCCAGCAGCTCTTGGAGGGTTTCTGAGACCCAGTACTTC. Residues: CASSSWRVSETQYF. V gene TRBV11-1 combines with J gene TRBJ2-5; the D gene is possibly TRBD2 (6 bases). The CDR3 sequence is 14 residues long. The V and J ends lost 4 bases and 5 bases respectively, with 14 bases between them. In germline, CDR1 is SGHAT, CDR2 FQDESV (reference sequence). The full variable domain, completed using reference TRBV11-1 and TRBJ2-5, is EAEVAQSPRYKITEKSQAVAFWCDPISGHATLYWYRQILGQGPELLVQFQDESVVDDSQLPKDRFSAERLKGVDSTLKIQPAELGDSAMYLCASSSWRVSETQYFGPGTRLLVL.

V gene TRBV9 combines with J gene TRBJ1-2; 7 bases fit TRBD1. Germline CDR1 is SGDLS and CDR2 is YYNGEE. The CDR3 length is 16 residues. V shed 5 bases, J shed 8 bases, and the junction held 18 bases outside the gene matches. The CDR3 region has the DNA TGTGCCAGCAGTGTTGAAGGGGGCGCGGACCTTCAGGGCTACACCTTC. As protein: CASSVEGGADLQGYTF.

The V gene is TRBV5-4, the J gene TRBJ2-1; TRBD2 matches 13 bases. Looked up from germline, CDR1 is SGHNT and CDR2 is YYREEE (reference sequence). J lost 5 bases, V lost 0 bases, and 2 bases had no gene match. This CDR3 region has 16 residues. Here the CDR3 DNA reads TGTGCCAGCAGCTTGGGGGGACTAGCGGGGAACAATGAGCAGTTCTTC. This codes for CASSLGGLAGNNEQFF. The full variable domain, with the rest looked up from reference TRBV5-4 and TRBJ2-1, is ETGVTQSPTHLIKTRGQQVTLRCSSQSGHNTVSWYQQALGQGPQFIFQYYREEENGRGNFPPRFSGLQFPNYSSELNVNALELDDSALYLCASSLGGLAGNNEQFFGPGTRLTVL.

Only one count was recorded for this clone. This rearrangement joins TRBV5-6 to TRBJ1-2, with D unresolved. This CDR3 has 16 amino acids. V lost 0 bases and J 0 bases, leaving 12 bases between the germline ends. Germline lookup yields CDR1 SGHDT and CDR2 YYEEEE. CDR3 sequence: CASSLGSAPTNYGYTF. In DNA form, the CDR3 reads TGTGCCAGCAGCTTGGGTTCCGCACCAACTAACTATGGCTACACCTTC. The complete variable domain, with remaining parts taken from reference TRBV5-6 and TRBJ1-2, reads DAGVTQSPTHLIKTRGQQVTLRCSPKSGHDTVSWYQQALGQGPQFIFQYYEEEERQRGNFPDRFSGHQFPNYSSELNVNALLLGDSALYLCASSLGSAPTNYGYTFGSGTRLTVV.

This chain links TRBV5-1 with TRBJ2-7; no firm D call. Per germline, CDR1 SGHRS and CDR2 YFSETQ. The V end was cut by 4 bases, the J end by 5 bases, with 13 bases between. There are 13 residues in the CDR3. In nucleotides, the CDR3 is TGCGCCAGCAGCCGCGAAGGAGTAGACGAGCAGTACTTC. Translated: CASSREGVDEQYF.

CDR3 protein: CASSQEGQGHSPLHF. The CDR3 bases are TGCGCCAGCAGCCAAGAGGGACAGGGTCATTCACCCCTCCACTTT. V usage is TRBV4-3 and J usage is TRBJ1-6; TRBD1 aligns across 9 bases. The CDR3 totals 15 residues. V shed 0 bases, J shed 8 bases, and the junction held 2 bases outside the gene matches. Looked up from germline, CDR1 is LGHNA and CDR2 is YSLEER.

The chain joins TRBV20-1 to TRBJ2-7; 7 nucleotides match TRBD1. V lost 3 bases and J lost 1; bases outside the gene matches: 9. The CDR3 consists of 15 residues. Germline V gene lookup returns CDR1 DFQATT and CDR2 SNEGSKA (reference sequence). The CDR3 region is CSASHHRGLSYEQYF. The DNA for the CDR3 is TGCAGTGCTAGTCACCACAGGGGTCTGTCCTACGAGCAGTACTTC.

The chain combines TRBV4-1 with TRBJ1-2; D is undetermined. CDR1 is MGHRA and CDR2 is YSYEKL in the germline V gene. This CDR3 is built from 13 residues. The V end was cut by 0 bases, the J end by 3 bases, with 5 bases between. CDR3: CASSQDPYYGYTF. CDR3 bases: TGCGCCAGCAGCCAAGACCCCTACTATGGCTACACCTTC.

J is TRBJ2-5 and V is TRBV12-2; the table's TRBD1 call for D was not verified on the DNA. TRBV12-2 is a pseudogene. CDR3 size: 13 residues. The CDR3 nucleotides read TGTGCAAGTCGCGCGGACAGACAAGAGACCCAGTACTTC. Encoded protein: CASRADRQETQYF.

The chain uses TRBV7-2 and TRBJ1-1, with D perhaps TRBD1 (5 bases). The CDR3 contains 16 residues. From germline, CDR1 is SGHTA and CDR2 FQGNSA. Trimming removed 0 bases at V and 3 bases at J, with 14 bases between. CDR3 coding DNA: TGTGCCAGCAGCTTAGCGCAGGGAAGGGAGGACACTGAAGCTTTCTTT. It specifies CASSLAQGREDTEAFF.